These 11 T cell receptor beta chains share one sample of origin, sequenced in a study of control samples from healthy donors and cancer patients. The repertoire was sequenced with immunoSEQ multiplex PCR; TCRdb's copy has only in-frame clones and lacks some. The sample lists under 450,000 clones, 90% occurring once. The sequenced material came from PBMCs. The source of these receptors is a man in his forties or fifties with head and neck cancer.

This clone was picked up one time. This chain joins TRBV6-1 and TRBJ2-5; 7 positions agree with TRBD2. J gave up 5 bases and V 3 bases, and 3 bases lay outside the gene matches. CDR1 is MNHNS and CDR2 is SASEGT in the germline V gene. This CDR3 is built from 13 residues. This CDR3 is CASSDLGGETQYF. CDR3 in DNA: TGTGCCAGCAGTGACCTGGGGGGGGAGACCCAGTACTTC.

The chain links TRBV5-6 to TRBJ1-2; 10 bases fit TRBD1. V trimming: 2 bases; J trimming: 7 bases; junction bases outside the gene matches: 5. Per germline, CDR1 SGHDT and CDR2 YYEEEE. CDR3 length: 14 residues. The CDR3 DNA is TGTGCCAGCAGCTTTGACAGGGGGCAGGGTGGCTACACCTTC. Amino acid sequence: CASSFDRGQGGYTF.

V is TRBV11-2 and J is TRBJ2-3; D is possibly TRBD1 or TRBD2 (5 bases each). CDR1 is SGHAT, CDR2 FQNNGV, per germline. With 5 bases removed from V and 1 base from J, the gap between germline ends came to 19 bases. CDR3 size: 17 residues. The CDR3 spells CASSPTVRDPCTDTQYF. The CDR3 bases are TGTGCCAGCAGCCCAACGGTCCGGGACCCATGCACAGATACGCAGTATTTT.

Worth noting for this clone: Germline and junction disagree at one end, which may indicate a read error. The CDR3 here is CASSLQGAKDIQYF. Here the CDR3 DNA reads TGTGCCAGCAGCTTACAGGGGGCCAAAGACATTCAGTACTTC. The chain has TRBV7-2 and TRBJ2-4; 8 bases line up with TRBD1. Germline CDR1 SGHTA, CDR2 FQGNSA. The CDR3 runs to 14 residues. The whole variable domain, filled in from reference TRBV7-2 and TRBJ2-4, reads GAGVSQSPSNKVTEKGKDVELRCDPISGHTALYWYRQSLGQGLEFLIYFQGNSAPDKSGLPSDRFSAERTGGSVSTLTIQRTQQEDSAVYLCASSLQGAKDIQYFGAGTRLSVL.

The DNA for the CDR3 is TGTGCCACCAGCAGAGTGAGGGGGCTTAGGGATGATACGCAGTATTTT. Protein: CATSRVRGLRDDTQYF. This sequence joins TRBV15 and TRBJ2-3; 7 nucleotides match TRBD1. V lost 1 base, J lost 6 bases, and 10 bases stayed unmatched. CDR1 and CDR2 from the germline V gene are LNHNV and YYDKDF (reference sequence). The CDR3 loop spans 16 amino acids. Using reference TRBV15 and TRBJ2-3 for the parts outside the CDR3, the full variable domain is DAMVIQNPRYQVTQFGKPVTLSCSQTLNHNVMYWYQQKSSQAPKLLFHYYDKDFNNEADTPDNFQSRRPNTSFCFLDIRSPGLGDTAMYLCATSRVRGLRDDTQYFGPGTRLTVL.

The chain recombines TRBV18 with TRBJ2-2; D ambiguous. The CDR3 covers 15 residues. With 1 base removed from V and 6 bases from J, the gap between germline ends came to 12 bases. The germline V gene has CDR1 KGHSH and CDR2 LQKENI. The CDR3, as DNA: TGTGCCAGCTCACCACTCTCCTTACGATCCGGGGAGCTGTTTTTT. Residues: CASSPLSLRSGELFF.

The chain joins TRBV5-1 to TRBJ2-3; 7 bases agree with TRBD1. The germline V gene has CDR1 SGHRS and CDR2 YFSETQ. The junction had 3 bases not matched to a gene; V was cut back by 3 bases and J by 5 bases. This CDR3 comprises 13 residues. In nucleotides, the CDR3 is TGCGCCAGCAGCTCGAGACAGGGAGATACGCAGTATTTT. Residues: CASSSRQGDTQYF.

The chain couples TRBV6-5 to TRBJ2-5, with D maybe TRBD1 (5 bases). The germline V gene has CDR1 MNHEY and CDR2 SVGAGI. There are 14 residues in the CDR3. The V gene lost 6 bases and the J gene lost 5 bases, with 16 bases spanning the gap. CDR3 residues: CASRSTVDRETQYF. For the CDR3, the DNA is TGTGCCAGCAGATCGACAGTCGATAGGGAGACCCAGTACTTC.

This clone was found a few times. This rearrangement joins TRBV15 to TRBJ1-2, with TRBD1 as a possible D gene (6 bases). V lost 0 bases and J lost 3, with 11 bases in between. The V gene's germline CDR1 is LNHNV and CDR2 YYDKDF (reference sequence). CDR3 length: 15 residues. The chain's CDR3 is CATSRDRGTYYGYTF. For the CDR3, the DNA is TGTGCCACCAGCAGAGATAGGGGGACATACTATGGCTACACCTTC.

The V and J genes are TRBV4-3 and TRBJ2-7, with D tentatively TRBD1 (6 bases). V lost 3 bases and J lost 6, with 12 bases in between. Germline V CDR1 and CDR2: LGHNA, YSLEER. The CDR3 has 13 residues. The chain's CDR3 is CASSQYRVTEQYF. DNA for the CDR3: TGCGCCAGCAGCCAGTACAGGGTGACCGAGCAGTACTTC.

In DNA form, the CDR3 reads TGTGCCAGCAGCCTCCTGGGACACAACACTGAAGCTTTCTTT. Translated, it gives CASSLLGHNTEAFF. The chain recombines TRBV28 with TRBJ1-1; possible D gene TRBD1, 6 bases. Germline-derived CDR1 and CDR2 are MDHEN and SYDVKM. The length of the CDR3 is 14 residues. The V end was cut by 6 bases, the J end by 2 bases, with 13 bases between.